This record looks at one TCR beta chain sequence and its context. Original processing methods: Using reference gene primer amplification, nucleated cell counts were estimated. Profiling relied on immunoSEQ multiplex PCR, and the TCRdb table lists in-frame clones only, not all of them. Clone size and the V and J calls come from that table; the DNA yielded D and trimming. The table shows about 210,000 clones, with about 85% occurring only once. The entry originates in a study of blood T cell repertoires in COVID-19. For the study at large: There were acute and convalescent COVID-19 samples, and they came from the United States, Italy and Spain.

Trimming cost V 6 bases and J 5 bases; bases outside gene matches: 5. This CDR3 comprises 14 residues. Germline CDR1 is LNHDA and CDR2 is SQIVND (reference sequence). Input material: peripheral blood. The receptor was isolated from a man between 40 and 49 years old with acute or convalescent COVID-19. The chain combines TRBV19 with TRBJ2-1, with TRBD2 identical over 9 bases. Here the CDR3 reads CASRRTSVDNEQFF. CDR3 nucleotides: TGTGCCAGTAGGAGGACTAGCGTTGACAATGAGCAGTTCTTC.